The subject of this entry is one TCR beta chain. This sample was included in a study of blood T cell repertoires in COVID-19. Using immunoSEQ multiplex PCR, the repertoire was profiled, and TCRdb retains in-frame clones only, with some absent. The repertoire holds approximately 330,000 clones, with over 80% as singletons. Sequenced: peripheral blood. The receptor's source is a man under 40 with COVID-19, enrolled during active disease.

Written as DNA, the CDR3 is TGTGCCAGCAGCCTCAGGACAGGGGAGTATCGGTATTTT. Its protein product is CASSLRTGEYRYF. The chain carries TRBV11-2 and TRBJ2-3, with 9 bases matching TRBD1. The germline V gene has CDR1 SGHAT and CDR2 FQNNGV. V lost 5 bases, J lost 14 bases, and 11 bases stayed unmatched. The length of the CDR3 is 13 residues.